Listed here is a single T cell receptor beta chain. Its target is not known. PCR amplification relied on 60 Vbeta primers (plus 13 Jbeta primers). Here immunoSEQ multiplex PCR was the method, and the copy in TCRdb shows in-frame clones only, minus some. The table has over 100,000 clones, roughly three fifths seen once; the top ten hold 2.4%. V lost 1 base and J lost 1, with 9 bases in between. Germline CDR1 reads MGHRA; CDR2 reads YSYEKL. The CDR3 consists of 15 residues. The data were obtained in a study of cytomegalovirus exposure and HLA in healthy donors. Overall study results and limits: Some V segments, TRBV6-2 and TRBV6-3 among them, were indistinguishable and were therefore excluded. A missense variant in DCLRE1C was later tied to TCR beta V- and J-gene trimming. There were 164 TCR beta chains listed as cytomegalovirus-associated.

Donors were nominally healthy when sampled, though unrecorded immune exposures were likely. Sample: PBMCs. V gene TRBV4-1 combines with J gene TRBJ2-3; possible D gene TRBD2, 6 bases. The sequence derives from a woman in her 40s in good health and CMV-seronegative. The CDR3 protein is CASSQVAGRTDTQYF. The CDR3 nucleotides are TGCGCCAGCAGCCAAGTGGCGGGGCGCACAGATACGCAGTATTTT.